This T cell receptor beta chain stems from a study of blood T cells in healthy people across ages. The use of a sample-barcoded 5' primer and a J-beta primer mix characterized a second PCR of roughly 6 to 11 cycles. In TCRdb, the 5' RACE reads were re-called with MiXCR into one record per CDR3 protein. Among hundreds of thousands of distinct CDR3 sequences, around 21% were seen once, and the ten largest hold more than 3%. The CDR3 is 14 amino acids. CDR1 is DFQATT and CDR2 is SNEGSKA in the germline V gene (reference sequence). The trim removed 6 bases at V and 8 bases at J, leaving 11 bases unmatched.

This receptor was identified in a man between 65 and 79 years old in good health. The chain combines TRBV20-1 with TRBJ2-1; 9 bases are shared with TRBD1. The sample taken for sequencing was blood. The chain's CDR3 is CSAREDRGRHEQFF. CDR3 DNA: TGCAGTGCCCGAGAGGACAGGGGTAGGCATGAGCAGTTCTTC.